The entry below describes one T cell receptor (beta chain). The sample is drawn from a study of shared clonotypes between healthy human individuals. Background on the study: A donor's plate count was three for CD4 naive and three for CD4 memory; CD8 naive had two and CD8 memory one.

Terminally differentiated effector memory CD45RA+ cells were excluded by CCR7 positive selection of CD45RO-negative cells. Libraries were prepared by immunoSEQ multiplex PCR; TCRdb keeps only in-frame clonotypes and omits some of them. In the table there are 2 million to 2.5 million clones, just over 90% of which are singletons. This receptor was obtained from a man younger than 35 in good health. Some clones in this sample may be carry-over from other donors' samples. The material sequenced was naive CD8+ T cells from PBMCs.

The CDR3 loop reads CASSLTGGAFGYTF. CDR3 in DNA: TGTGCCAGCAGTTTGACGGGGGGAGCTTTTGGCTACACCTTC. V usage is TRBV28 and J usage is TRBJ1-2; perhaps TRBD1 as D (5 bases). Trimming removed 3 bases from V and 7 bases from J, with 15 bases in between. The CDR3 runs 14 residues. The germline CDR1 and CDR2 sequences are MDHEN and SYDVKM.